This record concerns one T cell receptor beta chain sequence. The data were taken from a study of control samples from healthy donors and cancer patients. The CDR3 sequence is 15 residues long. Germline loops: CDR1 SNHLY, CDR2 FYNNEI. V lost 3 bases and J 3 bases, leaving 15 bases between the germline ends. Libraries were prepared by immunoSEQ multiplex PCR; TCRdb keeps only in-frame clonotypes and omits some of them. The sample consists of 57,000 or so clones, nearly 90% of them appearing once. This TCR was sampled from a man in his 60s with colorectal cancer. The chain couples TRBV2 to TRBJ2-7; D is perhaps TRBD2 (6 bases). Sequencing used PBMCs. The CDR3 DNA reads TGTGCCAGCAGTGACGAGCGGGCGAAAAACTACGAGCAGTACTTC. This translates into CASSDERAKNYEQYF.